The clone carrying this T cell receptor beta chain came up a few times. Its cognate antigen is unknown. Each CDR3 protein is one row after TCRdb ran MiXCR on the RT-PCR reads. Seen here are about 700,000 distinct CDR3 sequences, more than 11% observed once, and the top ten hold 5.5% to 7%. Trimming left V 7 bases short and J 0 bases short, with 11 bases between. The CDR3 contains 13 residues. Germline V gene data show CDR1 as SQVTM and CDR2 as ANQGSEA. This record belongs to a study of response to subunit inactivated influenza vaccine. General study results and limits: Each seasonal influenza vaccination recruits few new T cells, the authors suggested.

J is TRBJ2-3 and V is TRBV29-1, with TRBD1 as a possible D gene (6 bases). This TCR came from a man in his forties or fifties who received an inactivated influenza vaccine. The material was PBMCs from blood, obtained 14 days before vaccination. CDR3 coding DNA: TGCAGCGGGGGGCCCTCTAGCACAGATACGCAGTATTTT. Its protein product is CSGGPSSTDTQYF.